This TCR beta chain was recorded in a study of blood T cell repertoires in COVID-19. TCRdb's table, derived via immunoSEQ multiplex PCR, lists solely in-frame clones and lacks some. The repertoire holds around 200,000 clones, with approximately 84% as singletons. The CDR3 spans 12 residues. In germline, CDR1 is LNHNV, CDR2 YYDKDF (reference sequence). V dropped 5 bases and J dropped 6 bases, with 8 bases sitting between them. Sample: peripheral blood. The chain has TRBV15 and TRBJ1-5; TRBD1 might be the D (6 bases). The TCR originated in a man between 50 and 59 years old with active or convalescent COVID-19. The DNA of the CDR3 is TGTGCCACCAGCCAAGGGGGTCAGCCCCAGCATTTT. Amino acid sequence: CATSQGGQPQHF. Full variable domain (missing parts from reference TRBV15 and TRBJ1-5): DAMVIQNPRYQVTQFGKPVTLSCSQTLNHNVMYWYQQKSSQAPKLLFHYYDKDFNNEADTPDNFQSRRPNTSFCFLDIRSPGLGDTAMYLCATSQGGQPQHFGDGTRLSIL.